A single sample gave rise to the 13 T cell receptor beta chains below, sequenced in a study of blood T cell repertoires in COVID-19. Using immunoSEQ multiplex PCR, the repertoire was profiled, and TCRdb retains in-frame clones only, with some absent. The data hold about 190,000 clones, with about 82% observed a single time. The sequenced sample consisted of peripheral blood. These receptors came from a woman aged 25 to 45 with acute or convalescent COVID-19.

The chain links TRBV27 to TRBJ1-6, with 7 positions matching TRBD1. Unmatched junction bases numbered 10, after V lost 3 bases and J lost 5 bases. This CDR3 contains 17 residues. The germline V gene encodes CDR1 MNHEY and CDR2 SMNVEV (reference sequence). The CDR3 loop is CASSFGTGQANNSPLHF. CDR3 in DNA: TGTGCCAGCAGTTTTGGAACCGGACAGGCGAATAATTCACCCCTCCACTTT.

This clone was observed a single time. V gene TRBV9 combines with J gene TRBJ2-6; the D gene is possibly TRBD2 (5 bases). Between the trimmed V and J ends, which lost 3 bases and 1 base, there was a span of 14 bases. The CDR3 sequence is 17 residues long. CDR1 is SGDLS, CDR2 YYNGEE, per germline. Written as DNA, the CDR3 is TGTGCCAGCAGCGCTCGTAGGCGGGTATCTGGGGCCAACGTCCTGACTTTC. Translation gives CASSARRRVSGANVLTF.

This clone was seen ten or more times. Written as DNA, the CDR3 is TGTGCCACCAGCAGCGGGGACAGGGGAGGAGGTGAAAAACTGTTTTTT. Translation gives CATSSGDRGGGEKLFF. The chain is built from TRBV15 and TRBJ1-4, with TRBD1 matching over 10 bases. CDR1 is LNHNV and CDR2 is YYDKDF in the germline V gene (reference sequence). This CDR3 has 16 amino acids. Unmatched junction bases numbered 8, after V lost 3 bases and J lost 7 bases.

This chain links TRBV5-6 with TRBJ1-1, with 7 bases matching TRBD1. The CDR3 has 15 residues. V lost 1 base and J lost 3; bases outside the gene matches: 6. Germline assignment: CDR1 SGHDT and CDR2 YYEEEE. CDR3 DNA: TGTGCCAGCAGCTTGCTAGGCAGGGGGGACACTGAAGCTTTCTTT. Protein: CASSLLGRGDTEAFF.

The chain recombines TRBV4-3 with TRBJ1-2; 7 positions match TRBD1. V shed 0 bases and J 4 bases; nucleotides not matched to a gene: 8. The CDR3 totals 16 residues. CDR1 is LGHNA and CDR2 is YSLEER in the germline V gene. The CDR3 loop reads CASSQEPTGRFYGYTF. CDR3 sequence (DNA): TGCGCCAGCAGCCAAGAACCGACAGGGCGTTTCTATGGCTACACCTTC.

The rearrangement joins TRBV27 to TRBJ2-2; D perhaps matches TRBD1 (6 bases). The CDR3 loop spans 12 amino acids. Per the germline V gene, CDR1 is MNHEY and CDR2 is SMNVEV (reference sequence). V lost 10 bases and J lost 4, with 10 bases in between. As DNA, the CDR3 is TGTGCCACCACAGGGAGCACCGGGGAGCTGTTTTTT. Protein sequence: CATTGSTGELFF.

The CDR3 is CASSRWGQGYTF. In nucleotides, the CDR3 is TGCGCCAGCAGTAGGTGGGGGCAAGGCTACACCTTC. J is TRBJ1-2 and V is TRBV10-1; D is perhaps TRBD1 (6 bases). Trimming removed 5 bases at V and 8 bases at J, with 12 bases between. The CDR3 has 12 residues. Germline V gene sequence: CDR1 WNHNN, CDR2 SYGVQD (reference sequence).

The chain carries TRBV19 and TRBJ1-1; 9 nucleotides match TRBD1. The CDR3 is 13 residues long. Per the germline V gene, CDR1 is LNHDA and CDR2 is SQIVND (reference sequence). The V and J ends lost 7 bases and 3 bases, in that order; junction bases with no gene match: 3. CDR3 sequence: CASTDRGDTEAFF. For the CDR3, the DNA is TGTGCCAGTACTGACAGGGGGGACACTGAAGCTTTCTTT.

The rearrangement uses TRBV16 and TRBJ2-7; TRBD2 agrees at 7 bases. V lost 2 bases to trimming and J lost 0 bases; unmatched junction nucleotides: 4. This CDR3 has 15 amino acids. Germline V gene lookup returns CDR1 KGHSY and CDR2 FQNENV. The CDR3 region has the DNA TGTGCCAGCAGCCAAGGGGGGGGAAGCTCCTACGAGCAGTACTTC. Its translation: CASSQGGGSSYEQYF. Full variable domain (outside the CDR3, taken from reference TRBV16 and TRBJ2-7): GEEVAQTPKHLVRGEGQKAKLYCAPIKGHSYVFWYQQVLKNEFKFLISFQNENVFDETGMPKERFSAKCLPNSPCSLEIQATKLEDSAVYFCASSQGGGSSYEQYFGPGTRLTVT.

The chain couples TRBV18 to TRBJ1-1; D is unresolved. This CDR3 contains 13 residues. Between the trimmed V and J ends, which lost 1 base and 7 bases, there was a span of 10 bases. Germline assignment: CDR1 KGHSH and CDR2 LQKENI. The CDR3 DNA follows: TGTGCCAGCTCACCACAGGGCGGGAATGAAGCTTTCTTT. This encodes CASSPQGGNEAFF. Together with reference TRBV18 and TRBJ1-1, the CDR3 gives the full variable domain: NAGVMQNPRHLVRRRGQEARLRCSPMKGHSHVYWYRQLPEEGLKFMVYLQKENIIDESGMPKERFSAEFPKEGPSILRIQQVVRGDSAAYFCASSPQGGNEAFFGQGTRLTVV.

The chain recombines TRBV6-4 with TRBJ2-1; TRBD2 agrees at 10 bases. V lost 0 bases and J lost 8; bases outside the gene matches: 4. The CDR3 is made up of 15 amino acids. The germline gives CDR1 MRHNA, CDR2 SNTAGT. The CDR3 sequence is CASSDSASGSHEQFF. The CDR3 DNA reads as TGTGCCAGCAGTGACTCGGCTAGCGGGAGTCATGAGCAGTTCTTC.

The J gene is TRBJ1-2, the V gene TRBV14; D not resolved. Germline V gives CDR1 SGHDN, CDR2 FVKESK. This CDR3 comprises 13 residues. Trimming pared 1 base from V and 2 bases from J, leaving 5 bases between. The CDR3 coding sequence is TGTGCCAGCAGCCAAGGCAGGAACTATGGCTACACCTTC. This sequence encodes CASSQGRNYGYTF.

This chain connects TRBV28 to TRBJ1-2, with 9 bases matching TRBD1. The CDR3 extends over 15 amino acids. The germline V gene has CDR1 MDHEN and CDR2 SYDVKM. V shed 3 bases, J shed 6 bases, and the junction held 8 bases outside the gene matches. The CDR3 is CASSLWDREIDGYTF. CDR3 in DNA: TGTGCCAGCAGTTTGTGGGACAGGGAGATTGATGGCTACACCTTC.